This T cell receptor (beta chain) was recovered during a study of blood T cell repertoires in COVID-19. Sequencing used immunoSEQ multiplex PCR; TCRdb keeps in-frame clones, though not all of them. The sample lists a few hundred thousand clones, about four fifths occurring once. Losses at the gene ends were 6 bases for V and 1 base for J; bases not matched to a gene: 7. Germline CDR1 LNHDA, CDR2 SQIVND (reference sequence). This CDR3 is 16 amino acids long. Sequencing was performed on PBMCs or T cells enriched from blood (not recorded which). The receptor was derived from a woman aged 50 to 60 who had recovered from COVID-19. The chain combines TRBV19 with TRBJ1-2; 11 bases map to TRBD1. DNA for the CDR3: TGTGCCAGTAGGGACAGGGGGCCTTTCGTTAACTATGGCTACACCTTC. This sequence encodes CASRDRGPFVNYGYTF. Full variable domain (outside the CDR3, taken from reference TRBV19 and TRBJ1-2): DGGITQSPKYLFRKEGQNVTLSCEQNLNHDAMYWYRQDPGQGLRLIYYSQIVNDFQKGDIAEGYSVSREKKESFPLTVTSAQKNPTAFYLCASRDRGPFVNYGYTFGSGTRLTVV.